This T cell receptor beta chain was documented in a study of cytomegalovirus exposure and HLA in healthy donors. Turning to the study itself: Falling in the Caucasian-associated ancestry cluster were 80% to 90% of 398 genotyped donors. Regarding the study as a whole: The study listed 164 cytomegalovirus-associated TCR beta chains. Among the sequence variants, a highly shared cluster was likely an artifact of sequencing. Most of the TCR beta V segments (in an earlier analysis) were productive either about 90% or about 30% of the time.

A note on this clone: Its specificity is unknown.

This PCR relied on a set of 60 Vbeta primers and 13 Jbeta primers. Some clones are missing from TCRdb's copy, which holds only in-frame ones; the method was immunoSEQ multiplex PCR. The repertoire holds around 140,000 clones, with 66% as singletons. CDR1 is LNHNV, CDR2 YYDKDF, per germline (reference sequence). Deletions cut 1 base from V and 1 base from J, with 6 bases between. This CDR3 comprises 14 residues. The origin of this receptor is a woman aged 55-69 years in good health and CMV-seronegative. V is TRBV15 and J is TRBJ2-3, with D maybe TRBD2 (5 bases). The sample was PBMCs. The CDR3 sequence is CATSRGRGTDTQYF. For the CDR3, the DNA is TGTGCCACCAGCAGAGGGCGGGGCACAGATACGCAGTATTTT.